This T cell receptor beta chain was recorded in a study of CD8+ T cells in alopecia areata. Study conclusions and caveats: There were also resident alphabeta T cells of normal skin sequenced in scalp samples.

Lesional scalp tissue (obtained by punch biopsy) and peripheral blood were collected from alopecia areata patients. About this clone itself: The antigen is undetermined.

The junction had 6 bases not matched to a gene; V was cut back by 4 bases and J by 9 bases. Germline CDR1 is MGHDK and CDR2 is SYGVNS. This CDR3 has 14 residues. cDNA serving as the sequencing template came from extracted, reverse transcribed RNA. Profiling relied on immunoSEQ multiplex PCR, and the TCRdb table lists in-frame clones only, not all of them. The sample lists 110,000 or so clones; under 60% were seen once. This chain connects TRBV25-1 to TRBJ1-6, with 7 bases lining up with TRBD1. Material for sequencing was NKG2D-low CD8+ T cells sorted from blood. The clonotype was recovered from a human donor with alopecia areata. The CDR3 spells CASSATGVGSPLHF. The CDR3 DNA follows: TGTGCCAGCAGTGCCACAGGGGTTGGTTCACCCCTCCACTTT.